Listed below are T cell receptor beta chains from one sample, sequenced in a study of blood T cell repertoires in COVID-19. Libraries were prepared by immunoSEQ multiplex PCR; TCRdb keeps only in-frame clonotypes and omits some of them. This table has some 140,000 clones, approximately 88% appearing once. Sequencing input: PBMCs or T cells enriched from blood (not recorded which). The origin of the receptors is a middle-aged man with acute COVID-19. Each CDR3 is given with its conserved first and last residue. Fields, in order: J gene, clone size, D gene, V gene, CDR3 DNA, CDR3 protein. The D gene is left open where the match is weak. Clone size is given for some rows only: seen once, a few or many times, or a class if the clone is expanded.

J gene: TRBJ1-6
clone size: few
D gene: TRBD1
V gene: TRBV27
CDR3 DNA: TGTGCCAGCAGTCTCTGGACAGGTTCCTATAATTCACCCCTCCACTTT
CDR3 protein: CASSLWTGSYNSPLHF

J gene: TRBJ1-5
clone size: few
D gene: .
V gene: TRBV27
CDR3 DNA: TGTGCCAGCAGAACACTCCTGGGGGCCCTAGGGAGCAATCAGCCCCAGCATTTT
CDR3 protein: CASRTLLGALGSNQPQHF

J gene: TRBJ1-1
clone size: .
D gene: .
V gene: TRBV2
CDR3 DNA: TGTGCCAGCAGTTCAGGCCCAAACACTGAAGCTTTCTTT
CDR3 protein: CASSSGPNTEAFF

J gene: TRBJ2-1
clone size: .
D gene: .
V gene: TRBV7-2
CDR3 DNA: TGTGCCAGCAGCTTAGGGACAGTATACAATGAGCAGTTCTTC
CDR3 protein: CASSLGTVYNEQFF

J gene: TRBJ2-5
clone size: .
D gene: .
V gene: TRBV7-9
CDR3 DNA: TGTGCCAGCAGCACCAGCGGGTGGCAAGAGACCCAGTACTTC
CDR3 protein: CASSTSGWQETQYF

J gene: TRBJ2-1
clone size: once
D gene: TRBD1
V gene: TRBV7-9
CDR3 DNA: TGTGCCAGCAGCCTAGGACAGGAAGATTACAATGAGCAGTTCTTC
CDR3 protein: CASSLGQEDYNEQFF

J gene: TRBJ1-2
clone size: .
D gene: TRBD1
V gene: TRBV2
CDR3 DNA: TGTGCCAGCAGTCCCATACAGGGGGCTGGGGGCTACACCTTC
CDR3 protein: CASSPIQGAGGYTF

J gene: TRBJ1-5
clone size: .
D gene: .
V gene: TRBV19
CDR3 DNA: TGTGCCAGTAGTATGGCGGCAGTAAATCAGCCCCAGCATTTT
CDR3 protein: CASSMAAVNQPQHF

J gene: TRBJ2-2
clone size: .
D gene: TRBD2
V gene: TRBV5-1
CDR3 DNA: TGCGCCAGCAGCCCGACCGGGAGCGGGGACACCGGGGAGCTGTTTTTT
CDR3 protein: CASSPTGSGDTGELFF

J gene: TRBJ2-7
clone size: .
D gene: .
V gene: TRBV11-2
CDR3 DNA: TGTGCCAGCACCTTGAGTGCCCCCTCTCAAAAGCAGTACTTC
CDR3 protein: CASTLSAPSQKQYF

J gene: TRBJ2-3
clone size: few
D gene: .
V gene: TRBV6-5
CDR3 DNA: TGTGCCAGCAAATCCGGCACAGATACGCAGTATTTT
CDR3 protein: CASKSGTDTQYF

J gene: TRBJ2-5
clone size: few
D gene: TRBD1
V gene: TRBV18
CDR3 DNA: TGTGCCAGCTCATCCCCGGGACAGGGGGCGTACGGGACCCAGTACTTC
CDR3 protein: CASSSPGQGAYGTQYF

J gene: TRBJ1-5
clone size: .
D gene: TRBD1
V gene: TRBV19
CDR3 DNA: TGTGCCAGCGGAGGGACAGGGATGCAGCCCCAGCATTTT
CDR3 protein: CASGGTGMQPQHF

J gene: TRBJ2-7
clone size: .
D gene: TRBD2
V gene: TRBV6-5
CDR3 DNA: TGTGCCAGCAGTTCGGGACTAGCGGTCTCCTACGAGCAGTACTTC
CDR3 protein: CASSSGLAVSYEQYF

J gene: TRBJ2-2
clone size: .
D gene: .
V gene: TRBV2
CDR3 DNA: TGTGCCAGCAGACAGGGGATAGCGGCCGGGGAGCTGTTTTTT
CDR3 protein: CASRQGIAAGELFF

J gene: TRBJ2-1
clone size: .
D gene: TRBD1
V gene: TRBV9
CDR3 DNA: TGTGCCAGCAGCGTAGAGGGGGCCAACTCCTACAATGAGCAGTTCTTC
CDR3 protein: CASSVEGANSYNEQFF

J gene: TRBJ1-5
clone size: .
D gene: .
V gene: TRBV15
CDR3 DNA: TGTGCCACCAGCAGAACAAGAAATCAGCCCCAGCATTTT
CDR3 protein: CATSRTRNQPQHF

J gene: TRBJ2-7
clone size: .
D gene: TRBD2
V gene: TRBV7-2
CDR3 DNA: TGTGCCAGCAGCTTAGTCGCGGGGGTTTTGGACGAGCAGTACTTC
CDR3 protein: CASSLVAGVLDEQYF

J gene: TRBJ2-7
clone size: .
D gene: TRBD2
V gene: TRBV2
CDR3 DNA: TGTGCCAGCAAAACAAGCGGGGGTTCCTACGAGCAGTACTTC
CDR3 protein: CASKTSGGSYEQYF

J gene: TRBJ2-7
clone size: .
D gene: TRBD1
V gene: TRBV12-3/TRBV12-4
CDR3 DNA: TGTGCCAGCAGTCTGTGGACAGGGAGCGAGCAGTACTTC
CDR3 protein: CASSLWTGSEQYF

J gene: TRBJ2-1
clone size: .
D gene: TRBD2
V gene: TRBV27
CDR3 DNA: TGTGCCAGCAGTTTACGGGCTAGCGGGAGGGAGCAGTTCTTC
CDR3 protein: CASSLRASGREQFF

J gene: TRBJ2-4
clone size: .
D gene: TRBD1
V gene: TRBV5-1
CDR3 DNA: TGCGCCAGCAGCCCCGGACAGGGGGAGGCCAAAAACATTCAGTACTTC
CDR3 protein: CASSPGQGEAKNIQYF

J gene: TRBJ1-1
clone size: .
D gene: .
V gene: TRBV2
CDR3 DNA: TGTGCCAGCAGTGAAGCGCTCGGGATTAGCACTGAAGCTTTCTTT
CDR3 protein: CASSEALGISTEAFF

J gene: TRBJ1-1
clone size: few
D gene: TRBD1
V gene: TRBV11-2
CDR3 DNA: TGTGCCAGCAGCCCCCGGGACAGGGGGGGTACTGAAGCTTTCTTT
CDR3 protein: CASSPRDRGGTEAFF

J gene: TRBJ1-5
clone size: .
D gene: TRBD1
V gene: TRBV7-2
CDR3 DNA: TGTGCCAGCAGCCCAGGGACAGGGGGTACCAATCAGCCCCAGCATTTT
CDR3 protein: CASSPGTGGTNQPQHF

J gene: TRBJ1-5
clone size: .
D gene: TRBD1
V gene: TRBV5-6
CDR3 DNA: TGTGCCAGCAGCCAGACAGGGAAAGTGAGCAATCAGCCCCAGCATTTT
CDR3 protein: CASSQTGKVSNQPQHF

J gene: TRBJ1-3
clone size: .
D gene: TRBD1
V gene: TRBV7-2
CDR3 DNA: TGTGCCAGCAGCCCACAGGGGGCCTTCTTTAGAAACACCATATATTTT
CDR3 protein: CASSPQGAFFRNTIYF

J gene: TRBJ2-3
clone size: .
D gene: .
V gene: TRBV5-5
CDR3 DNA: TGTGCCAGCAGCTTGGAGGCCAGGGTTCAGGTTGATACGCAGTATTTT
CDR3 protein: CASSLEARVQVDTQYF

J gene: TRBJ1-6
clone size: .
D gene: TRBD1
V gene: TRBV13
CDR3 DNA: TGTGCCAGCAGCTTTGGGACAGGGGGGTGGAATAATTCACCCCTCCACTTT
CDR3 protein: CASSFGTGGWNNSPLHF

J gene: TRBJ1-2
clone size: few
D gene: .
V gene: TRBV28
CDR3 DNA: TGTGCCAGCAGTTTTGCCGAAGAAATACCCTATGACTACACCTTC
CDR3 protein: CASSFAEEIPYDYTF

J gene: TRBJ2-1
clone size: .
D gene: TRBD2
V gene: TRBV7-2
CDR3 DNA: TGTGCCAGCAGCTTACCCCTCGGCGGGGGGAGCCTTTTTGAGCAGTTCTTC
CDR3 protein: CASSLPLGGGSLFEQFF

J gene: TRBJ2-7
clone size: .
D gene: TRBD1
V gene: TRBV28
CDR3 DNA: TGTGCCAGCAGTTCCCCGACAGGGGTCTACGAGCAGTACTTC
CDR3 protein: CASSSPTGVYEQYF

J gene: TRBJ2-1
clone size: few
D gene: .
V gene: TRBV18
CDR3 DNA: TGTGCCAGCTCACCACCGTGGCAGTACAATGAGCAGTTCTTC
CDR3 protein: CASSPPWQYNEQFF

J gene: TRBJ2-7
clone size: .
D gene: .
V gene: TRBV10-2
CDR3 DNA: TGCGCCAGCAAAGATTTACCGGGGTCTTCGGTCTACGAGCAGTACTTC
CDR3 protein: CASKDLPGSSVYEQYF

J gene: TRBJ1-4
clone size: .
D gene: .
V gene: TRBV4-3
CDR3 DNA: TGCGCCAGCAGCCAAGGACCCTCGGGGTATGAAAAACTGTTTTTT
CDR3 protein: CASSQGPSGYEKLFF

J gene: TRBJ1-4
clone size: few
D gene: .
V gene: TRBV4-1
CDR3 DNA: TGCGCCAGCAGCCTAAAGGTCTTCCCTAGGCGGGGAATTAATGAAAAACTGTTTTTT
CDR3 protein: CASSLKVFPRRGINEKLFF

J gene: TRBJ1-5
clone size: .
D gene: TRBD1
V gene: TRBV28
CDR3 DNA: TGTGCCAGCAGTCCTACAGGGGGCGTTCAGCCCCAGCATTTT
CDR3 protein: CASSPTGGVQPQHF

J gene: TRBJ1-2
clone size: .
D gene: .
V gene: TRBV18
CDR3 DNA: TGTGCCAGCTCACTAAACAACGCAGTTCCTGGCGGCTACACCTTC
CDR3 protein: CASSLNNAVPGGYTF

J gene: TRBJ1-5
clone size: .
D gene: .
V gene: TRBV18
CDR3 DNA: TGTGCCAGCTCACCAAACCAGGGAAGCAATCAGCCCCAGCATTTT
CDR3 protein: CASSPNQGSNQPQHF

J gene: TRBJ2-7
clone size: .
D gene: TRBD1
V gene: TRBV7-6
CDR3 DNA: TGTGCCAGCAGCGCGGGACAGGGAACATGGGAGCAGTACTTC
CDR3 protein: CASSAGQGTWEQYF

J gene: TRBJ1-2
clone size: .
D gene: .
V gene: TRBV7-8
CDR3 DNA: TGTGCCAGCAGCCCATCGGCAGGAGGTGGCTACACCTTC
CDR3 protein: CASSPSAGGGYTF

J gene: TRBJ2-5
clone size: once
D gene: .
V gene: TRBV18
CDR3 DNA: TGTGCCAGCTCACCAGATACTAAAGAGACCCAGTACTTC
CDR3 protein: CASSPDTKETQYF

J gene: TRBJ1-2
clone size: .
D gene: .
V gene: TRBV20-1
CDR3 DNA: TGCAGTGCTAGTCAAGGGGGGGGACCGAACTATGGCTACACCTTC
CDR3 protein: CSASQGGGPNYGYTF

J gene: TRBJ1-1
clone size: .
D gene: TRBD1
V gene: TRBV25-1
CDR3 DNA: TGTGCCAGCAGTGTTTCCGGGACAGGGTTCACTGAAGCTTTCTTT
CDR3 protein: CASSVSGTGFTEAFF

J gene: TRBJ2-5
clone size: once
D gene: TRBD2
V gene: TRBV7-6
CDR3 DNA: TGTGCCAGCAGCCCGCTAGAGCGGGGGGGCGGGGAGACCCAGTACTTC
CDR3 protein: CASSPLERGGGETQYF

J gene: TRBJ2-2
clone size: .
D gene: TRBD1
V gene: TRBV29-1
CDR3 DNA: TGCAGCGGTAAGACAGGGCCGAACACCGGGGAGCTGTTTTTT
CDR3 protein: CSGKTGPNTGELFF

J gene: TRBJ2-7
clone size: .
D gene: TRBD1
V gene: TRBV3-1/TRBV3-2
CDR3 DNA: TGTGCCAGCAGCCAAGCGAAGACAGGGGCCGAGTACTTC
CDR3 protein: CASSQAKTGAEYF

J gene: TRBJ2-3
clone size: .
D gene: TRBD1
V gene: TRBV19
CDR3 DNA: TGTGCCAGTAGTACAACCGGGACAGACACAGATACGCAGTATTTT
CDR3 protein: CASSTTGTDTDTQYF

J gene: TRBJ2-1
clone size: .
D gene: TRBD2
V gene: TRBV5-4
CDR3 DNA: TGTGCCAGCAGCCCTCAGGCAAGCGGGAGGTTCAATGAGCAGTTCTTC
CDR3 protein: CASSPQASGRFNEQFF

J gene: TRBJ2-2
clone size: .
D gene: .
V gene: TRBV3-1/TRBV3-2
CDR3 DNA: TGTGCCAGCAGCCTACCTACAGGGCCTACCGGGGAGCTGTTTTTT
CDR3 protein: CASSLPTGPTGELFF

J gene: TRBJ1-2
clone size: .
D gene: .
V gene: TRBV28
CDR3 DNA: TGTGCCAGCAGTCCCATGGGACAAGGGGTCTATGGCTACACCTTC
CDR3 protein: CASSPMGQGVYGYTF

J gene: TRBJ2-2
clone size: .
D gene: TRBD1
V gene: TRBV13
CDR3 DNA: TGTGCCAGCAGCTTTAACAGGGGTTATGCCGGGGAGCTGTTTTTT
CDR3 protein: CASSFNRGYAGELFF

J gene: TRBJ1-2
clone size: .
D gene: .
V gene: TRBV5-1
CDR3 DNA: TGCGCCAGCAGCTTGGCCGGGTATGGACTTGCCCGTGAGGATATCTACACCTTC
CDR3 protein: CASSLAGYGLAREDIYTF

J gene: TRBJ2-2
clone size: .
D gene: TRBD1
V gene: TRBV27
CDR3 DNA: TGTGCCAGCAGTTTATCCGGACAGGGGCTACCAACCGGGGAGCTGTTTTTT
CDR3 protein: CASSLSGQGLPTGELFF

J gene: TRBJ1-6
clone size: few
D gene: .
V gene: TRBV30
CDR3 DNA: TGTGCCTGGAGTTTCGAGGGACTGTATAATTCACCCCTCCACTTT
CDR3 protein: CAWSFEGLYNSPLHF

J gene: TRBJ1-4
clone size: .
D gene: TRBD1
V gene: TRBV3-1/TRBV3-2
CDR3 DNA: TGTGCCAGCAGCCAAGCGGGACAGGGGGCTGAAAAACTGTTTTTT
CDR3 protein: CASSQAGQGAEKLFF

J gene: TRBJ1-1
clone size: .
D gene: TRBD1
V gene: TRBV7-9
CDR3 DNA: TGTGCCAGCAGCTACGTTGACAGGGGAAGTGAAGCTTTCTTT
CDR3 protein: CASSYVDRGSEAFF

J gene: TRBJ1-1
clone size: once
D gene: .
V gene: TRBV19
CDR3 DNA: TGTGCCAGTAGTATCAACAGGGCGGAGACTGAAGCTTTCTTT
CDR3 protein: CASSINRAETEAFF